The clone carrying this T cell receptor beta chain was detected once. This sample is drawn from a study of control samples from healthy donors and cancer patients. CDR1 and CDR2 from the germline V gene are SGHTA and FQGNSA. The CDR3 length is 15 residues. With 1 base removed from V and 2 bases from J, the gap between germline ends came to 9 bases. Some clones are missing from TCRdb's copy, which holds only in-frame ones; the method was immunoSEQ multiplex PCR. The sample lists about 89,000 clones, more than 75% occurring once. J is TRBJ2-1 and V is TRBV7-2; D is possibly TRBD1 or TRBD2 (5 bases each). The clonotype originates from a woman in her thirties or forties in good health. Sample: blood. CDR3 nucleotide sequence: TGTGCCAGCAGCTTAGGGGACGGGGCCTACAATGAGCAGTTCTTC. Its translation: CASSLGDGAYNEQFF.